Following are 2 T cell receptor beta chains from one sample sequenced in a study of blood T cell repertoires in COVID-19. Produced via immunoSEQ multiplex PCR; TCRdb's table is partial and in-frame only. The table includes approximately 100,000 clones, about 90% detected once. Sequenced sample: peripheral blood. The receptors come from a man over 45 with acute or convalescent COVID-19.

The CDR3 region is CASSSVGAGETQYF. The CDR3 bases are TGTGCCAGCAGCTCTGTTGGGGCAGGGGAGACCCAGTACTTC. This chain joins TRBV7-9 and TRBJ2-5, with a possible D match to TRBD1 (5 bases). There are 14 residues in the CDR3. Germline lookup yields CDR1 SEHNR and CDR2 FQNEAQ (reference sequence). Trimming left V 4 bases short and J 5 bases short, with 14 bases between.

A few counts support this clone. The CDR3 nucleotides are TGCGCCAGCAGCCAAGATCGGGGGACAGGGAACACTGAAGCTTTCTTT. Translating it yields CASSQDRGTGNTEAFF. J is TRBJ1-1 and V is TRBV4-1; TRBD1 matches 8 bases. J gave up 1 base and V 0 bases, and 4 bases lay outside the gene matches. Germline CDR1 and CDR2: MGHRA and YSYEKL. CDR3 length equals 16 residues.